Shown below are 27 T cell receptor beta chains from a single sample sequenced in a study of sequential checkpoint blockade in melanoma. Specified treatment: randomized to nivolumab then ipilimumab (arm A) or the reverse (arm B). The method was immunoSEQ multiplex PCR; TCRdb's version includes in-frame clones alone and lacks a portion of them. The sample records over 10,000 clones, approximately 78% being singletons. The sequences come from CD8+ T cells sorted from blood (inferred from file names), collected from a patient given nivolumab and ipilimumab in sequence. The origin of the receptors is a human donor with melanoma.

This clone showed up just a few times. The J gene is TRBJ2-3, the V gene TRBV9; 11 bases align to TRBD2. CDR3 length equals 16 residues. Germline lookup yields CDR1 SGDLS and CDR2 YYNGEE. V lost 2 bases, J lost 6 bases, and 8 bases stayed unmatched. DNA for the CDR3: TGTGCCAGCAGCGTCCTAGCGGGAGGAGTCGCGGATACGCAGTATTTT. Its translation: CASSVLAGGVADTQYF.

This clone is categorized as medium-sized. The genes are TRBV10-1 and TRBJ1-4; D remains unclear. V dropped 2 bases and J dropped 10 bases, with 11 bases sitting between them. This CDR3 contains 13 residues. Germline V gives CDR1 WNHNN, CDR2 SYGVQD (reference sequence). The CDR3 nucleotides are TGCGCCAGCAGTGAGATCGCGGGAAGAAAACTGTTTTTT. This translates into CASSEIAGRKLFF.

This clone was recorded once. The CDR3 here is CASSLGDRDEQYF. The CDR3 DNA follows: TGTGCCAGCAGCTTAGGGGACAGGGACGAGCAGTACTTC. This chain joins TRBV7-8 and TRBJ2-7; 9 bases fit TRBD1. This CDR3 comprises 13 residues. Germline CDR1 is SGHVS and CDR2 is FQNEAQ. V lost 1 base to trimming and J lost 5 bases; unmatched junction nucleotides: 0. The full variable domain, completed using reference TRBV7-8 and TRBJ2-7, is GAGVSQSPRYKVAKRGQDVALRCDPISGHVSLFWYQQALGQGPEFLTYFQNEAQLDKSGLPSDRFFAERPEGSVSTLKIQRTQQEDSAVYLCASSLGDRDEQYFGPGTRLTVT.

The chain uses TRBV2 and TRBJ2-7; D possibly corresponds to TRBD2 (5 bases). The germline V gene has CDR1 SNHLY and CDR2 FYNNEI. Between the trimmed V and J ends, which lost 5 bases and 3 bases, there was a span of 14 bases. This CDR3 spans 14 amino acids. CDR3 coding DNA: TGTGCCAGCAGTTACCGGGATTTGGACTACGAGCAGTACTTC. Its translation is CASSYRDLDYEQYF.

This clone is judged medium-sized. CDR3 residues: CATELQVGEQYF. DNA for the CDR3: TGTGCCACGGAACTACAGGTAGGGGAGCAGTACTTC. V and J are TRBV25-1 and TRBJ2-7; D is possibly TRBD1 (5 bases). The germline gives CDR1 MGHDK, CDR2 SYGVNS. V was trimmed by 10 bases and J by 7 bases, leaving 17 bases between them. CDR3 size: 12 residues.

This chain links TRBV27 with TRBJ2-1, with D possibly TRBD1 on 5 matching bases. The CDR3 is 14 residues long. The germline V gene encodes CDR1 MNHEY and CDR2 SMNVEV (reference sequence). The V end lost 2 bases, the J end lost 6 bases, and 11 bases lay between the germline ends. CDR3 DNA sequence: TGTGCCAGCAGTTTACCGACAGTTTCCAATGAGCAGTTCTTC. Translation: CASSLPTVSNEQFF.

The chain recombines TRBV9 with TRBJ2-5, with 10 bases aligning to TRBD2. This CDR3 is built from 14 residues. The J segment lost 4 bases and the V segment lost 2 bases, leaving 2 bases of the junction unmatched. Germline loops: CDR1 SGDLS, CDR2 YYNGEE. The CDR3 DNA sequence: TGTGCCAGCAGCGTCGGGACTAGCGTAGAGACCCAGTACTTC. Amino acid sequence: CASSVGTSVETQYF.

The J gene is TRBJ2-7, the V gene TRBV4-2; maybe TRBD1 (5 bases). This CDR3 has 15 amino acids. Germline V gene lookup returns CDR1 LGHNA and CDR2 YNFKEQ. V was pared by 0 bases and J by 4 bases, with 13 bases between. The chain's CDR3 is CASSQDGALPYEQYF. DNA for the CDR3: TGTGCCAGCAGCCAAGATGGGGCCCTACCTTACGAGCAGTACTTC.

The rearrangement links TRBV6-1 to TRBJ2-5, with a weak D call TRBD2 (5 bases). This CDR3 has 17 amino acids. Germline values: CDR1 MNHNS, CDR2 SASEGT. The V and J ends lost 3 bases and 2 bases respectively, with 19 bases between them. In DNA form, the CDR3 reads TGTGCCAGCAGTGAGACCCGGTCTCCCCGGGAACAAGAGACCCAGTACTTC. As protein: CASSETRSPREQETQYF.

The chain combines TRBV6-5 with TRBJ2-1; TRBD2 matches 8 bases. The ends lost 7 bases at V and 9 bases at J; junction bases unmatched: 11. The CDR3 spans 14 residues. Germline CDR1 and CDR2: MNHEY and SVGAGI. The DNA of the CDR3 is TGTGCCAGCAAGAAGGCGGGAGGCCGAACTGAGCAGTTCTTC. Residues: CASKKAGGRTEQFF.

This clone was observed once. The J gene is TRBJ2-2, the V gene TRBV6-5; D is unclear. Germline lookup yields CDR1 MNHEY and CDR2 SVGAGI. This CDR3 contains 15 residues. Between the trimmed V and J ends, which lost 6 bases and 3 bases, there was a span of 14 bases. The CDR3: CASSLRTKYTGELFF. DNA of the CDR3: TGTGCCAGCAGCTTACGCACAAAATACACCGGGGAGCTGTTTTTT.

J is TRBJ2-1 and V is TRBV9; 7 positions agree with TRBD2. The CDR3 contains 16 residues. The germline CDR1 and CDR2 sequences are SGDLS and YYNGEE. V shed 0 bases, J shed 0 bases, and the junction held 3 bases outside the gene matches. CDR3 sequence: CASSVGGGSSYNEQFF. The DNA for the CDR3 is TGTGCCAGCAGCGTAGGTGGCGGGAGCTCCTACAATGAGCAGTTCTTC.

The chain combines TRBV19 with TRBJ1-4, with D possibly matching TRBD1 (6 bases). The CDR3 totals 15 residues. Germline CDR1 and CDR2: LNHDA and SQIVND (reference sequence). Trimming took 4 bases from V and 5 from J, leaving 14 bases between them. The CDR3: CASSTLTGGNEKLFF. The DNA for the CDR3 is TGTGCCAGTAGTACTCTGACAGGCGGGAATGAAAAACTGTTTTTT.

This clone was detected a few times. The chain recombines TRBV9 with TRBJ2-6; 7 nucleotides line up with TRBD1. J lost 2 bases, V lost 3 bases, and 5 bases had no gene match. CDR1 is SGDLS and CDR2 is YYNGEE in the germline V gene. CDR3 length: 16 amino acids. The CDR3 loop reads CASSGQGFAGANVLTF. The CDR3 DNA is TGTGCCAGCAGCGGACAGGGATTTGCTGGGGCCAACGTCCTGACTTTC.

The J gene is TRBJ1-1, the V gene TRBV5-6; no clear D gene. From germline, CDR1 is SGHDT and CDR2 YYEEEE. The CDR3 spans 16 residues. Trimming took off 0 bases at V and 1 base at J, with 13 bases between the two ends. CDR3 DNA: TGTGCCAGCAGCTTGGGGCAGGTCCTTAGGAACACTGAAGCTTTCTTT. Its protein is CASSLGQVLRNTEAFF.

V and J are TRBV27 and TRBJ2-2; possibly TRBD1 for D (6 bases). Germline CDR1 and CDR2: MNHEY and SMNVEV (reference sequence). The germline V and J ends were trimmed by 6 bases and 6 bases, with 17 bases remaining between them. The CDR3 extends over 15 amino acids. In DNA, the CDR3 is TGTGCCAGCAGCCATCGCACAGGGAGCTCCGGGGAGCTGTTTTTT. It is translated as CASSHRTGSSGELFF.

There are a few counts of this clone. The rearrangement uses TRBV6-5 and TRBJ2-3; TRBD1 matches 8 bases. Germline assignment: CDR1 MNHEY and CDR2 SVGAGI. Trimming at V came to 0 bases and at J to 2 bases, leaving 4 bases not matched to a gene. The CDR3 covers 16 residues. This CDR3 reads CASSYSLGQDTDTQYF. The CDR3 bases are TGTGCCAGCAGTTACTCGTTGGGACAGGACACAGATACGCAGTATTTT.

The chain combines TRBV13 with TRBJ2-5; 9 bases agree with TRBD2. Germline CDR1 is PRHDT and CDR2 is FYEKMQ (reference sequence). This CDR3 has 16 amino acids. Trimming at V came to 5 bases and at J to 4 bases, leaving 11 bases not matched to a gene. The CDR3, as DNA: TGTGCCAGCAGCCATTCTGATAGCGGGAGTTCAGAGACCCAGTACTTC. Protein sequence: CASSHSDSGSSETQYF.

This chain connects TRBV5-5 to TRBJ2-7, with 9 positions matching TRBD1. This CDR3 has 13 residues. V was pared by 4 bases and J by 6 bases, with 5 bases of the junction left unmatched. Germline CDR1 and CDR2: SGHKS and YYEKEE (reference sequence). This CDR3 is CASSKTGGIEQYF. The DNA for the CDR3 is TGTGCCAGCAGCAAGACAGGGGGTATCGAGCAGTACTTC.

The V call is TRBV7-8, the J call TRBJ2-7; possible D gene TRBD1, 6 bases. The V gene lost 1 base and the J gene lost 5 bases, with 12 bases spanning the gap. Germline V gene sequence: CDR1 SGHVS, CDR2 FQNEAQ. This CDR3 comprises 14 residues. The chain's CDR3 is CASSLGSGANEQYF. The CDR3 DNA follows: TGTGCCAGCAGCTTAGGGTCAGGGGCGAACGAGCAGTACTTC.

V is TRBV9 and J is TRBJ1-5, with D perhaps TRBD1 (5 bases). Germline V gives CDR1 SGDLS, CDR2 YYNGEE. This CDR3 region has 12 residues. V lost 7 bases and J lost 6, with 11 bases in between. This CDR3 is CASGGGSQPQHF. CDR3 DNA sequence: TGTGCCAGCGGGGGAGGCAGTCAGCCCCAGCATTTT.

V gene TRBV5-1 combines with J gene TRBJ1-1, with no clear D. CDR3 length equals 15 residues. The V end was cut by 4 bases, the J end by 1 base, with 14 bases between. Germline assignment: CDR1 SGHRS and CDR2 YFSETQ. DNA of the CDR3: TGCGCCAGCAGCCTAACAAGTGGAGCGAACACTGAAGCTTTCTTT. Encoded protein: CASSLTSGANTEAFF.

V and J are TRBV9 and TRBJ1-2; tentatively, D is TRBD1 (6 bases). There are 12 residues in the CDR3. V lost 0 bases and J 7 bases, leaving 7 bases between the germline ends. Germline V gene data show CDR1 as SGDLS and CDR2 as YYNGEE. CDR3 DNA: TGTGCCAGCAGCGTAGGAGGGGGTGGCTACACCTTC. Translated: CASSVGGGGYTF.

This clone appeared once. The chain employs TRBV6-1 and TRBJ2-1; 8 nucleotides align to TRBD1. The CDR3 length is 14 residues. Germline trimming cut 3 bases from V and 4 bases from J; bases unmatched to any gene: 2. CDR1 and CDR2 from the germline V gene are MNHNS and SASEGT. The CDR3 loop reads CASSEGQAYNEQFF. The CDR3 coding sequence is TGTGCCAGCAGTGAGGGACAGGCTTACAATGAGCAGTTCTTC.

The rearrangement joins TRBV6-1 to TRBJ2-2; D uncertain. Germline CDR1 MNHNS, CDR2 SASEGT. V was pared by 6 bases and J by 6 bases, with 17 bases between. The CDR3 covers 15 residues. The DNA for the CDR3 is TGTGCCAGCAGCGTCTCTTGGAGTCTTGCCGGGGAGCTGTTTTTT. Amino acid sequence: CASSVSWSLAGELFF.

V gene TRBV2 combines with J gene TRBJ2-6; weak D call: TRBD2 (5 bases). CDR1 is SNHLY and CDR2 is FYNNEI in the germline V gene. The CDR3 length is 18 residues. Trimming left V 9 bases short and J 0 bases short, with 21 bases between. CDR3: CARKTGIPLRSGANVLTF. The CDR3 coding sequence is TGTGCCAGAAAAACGGGGATCCCTCTCCGCTCTGGGGCCAACGTCCTGACTTTC.

Remarks on this clone: Other nucleotide sequences in the sample specify the same CDR3. V usage is TRBV5-1 and J usage is TRBJ1-1, with 8 nucleotides matching TRBD1. The CDR3 loop spans 14 amino acids. V trimming: 2 bases; J trimming: 6 bases; junction bases outside the gene matches: 6. Per germline, CDR1 SGHRS and CDR2 YFSETQ. CDR3 sequence: CASSLRGQAAEAFF. The CDR3 DNA follows: TGCGCCAGCAGCTTAAGGGGACAGGCCGCTGAAGCTTTCTTT.